This T cell receptor beta chain was recovered during a study of blood T cell repertoires in COVID-19. Data came from immunoSEQ multiplex PCR; TCRdb stores just in-frame clones and leaves some out. The table lists 150,000 to 200,000 clones, 80% to 90% of them singletons. V lost 2 bases, J lost 0 bases, and 11 bases lay in between. CDR1 is LGHDT and CDR2 is YNNKEL in the germline V gene (reference sequence). The CDR3 is 16 amino acids. V gene TRBV3-1 (or the pseudogene TRBV3-2) combines with J gene TRBJ2-1; the D is unclear. The material sequenced was peripheral blood. This TCR was recovered from a woman aged 40 to 50 with COVID-19, enrolled during active disease. The CDR3 loop is CASSQHAGSSYNEQFF. In DNA form, the CDR3 reads TGTGCCAGCAGCCAACATGCAGGCAGCTCCTACAATGAGCAGTTCTTC.